The T cell receptor (beta chain) described here comes from a study of post-analysis software for immune sequencing data. Study results and limitations: TRBV5-6, TRBV5-1 and TRBV20-1 belonged to a set of roughly 5 TRBV segments that were more frequent in patients than controls. By F measure, samples from a shared preparation batch strongly co-clustered.

The CDR3 runs 14 residues. V lost 4 bases and J lost 2; bases outside the gene matches: 5. The germline V gene encodes CDR1 SGDLS and CDR2 YYNGEE. The TCR beta cDNA libraries carried unique molecular identifiers. Roughly 500,000 cDNA molecules were obtained per 1 to 10 million input T cells. Via MiXCR, TCRdb re-called the PCR reads, giving one row per CDR3 protein. The sample yields 750,000 to 950,000 distinct CDR3 sequences, around 53% seen once. Notes on this clonotype: Its target is unknown.

This TCR was sampled from a girl between 5 and 17 years old with multiple sclerosis. The sample taken for sequencing was blood. The chain carries TRBV9 and TRBJ2-7; 8 bases fit TRBD2. CDR3 region: CASSPGGTPYEQYF. The CDR3 DNA sequence: TGTGCCAGCAGCCCGGGAGGGACCCCCTACGAGCAGTACTTC.